This TCR beta chain was captured in a study of PD-L1 blockade in urothelial cancer. Here immunoSEQ multiplex PCR was the method, and the copy in TCRdb shows in-frame clones only, minus some. The profile shows around 62,000 clones, almost 90% of them singletons. The CDR3 is 14 residues long. Per the germline V gene, CDR1 is SGHRS and CDR2 is YFSETQ. Trimming took off 1 base at V and 4 bases at J, with 11 bases between the two ends. The time point was: peripheral blood 6 weeks after treatment start. The material was PBMCs, obtained around atezolizumab (anti-PD-L1) treatment. The chain joins TRBV5-1 to TRBJ1-2, with D possibly TRBD1 on 6 matching bases. This sequence was found in a man aged 55 to 70 with urothelial cancer. The CDR3, as DNA: TGCGCCAGCAGCTTGACCGGACAGCTCTATGGCTACACCTTC. Translating gives CASSLTGQLYGYTF.